This T cell receptor beta chain was captured in a study of cytotoxic CD8 clonotypes in ibrutinib-treated CLL. This CDR3 spans 13 amino acids. V shed 4 bases and J shed 2 bases, with 9 bases lying between them. Germline V gene sequence: CDR1 SGHRS, CDR2 YFSETQ. Generated by immunoSEQ multiplex PCR, the TCRdb table keeps only in-frame clones and is missing some. Of fewer than 400,000 clones detected, approximately 67% appear once; the ten largest clones hold roughly 6.7%. The chain has TRBV5-1 and TRBJ1-2; D remains unclear. The sequenced sample was PBMCs, obtained after 36 months of ibrutinib treatment. The clonotype was recovered from a human donor with chronic lymphocytic leukemia. The DNA of the CDR3 is TGCGCCAGCAGCCCCGTCGCCAACTATGGCTACACCTTC. This gives the protein CASSPVANYGYTF.